This TCR beta chain originates from a study of blood T cell repertoires in COVID-19. Study-wide context: T cells, B-cell-depleted T cells, or PBMCs provided the cDNA or gDNA that served as material.

The length of the CDR3 is 14 residues. V was clipped by 6 bases and J by 0 bases, with 12 bases between them. Germline CDR1 reads SEHNR; CDR2 reads FQNEAQ (reference sequence). Per the authors' pipeline: Estimation of nucleated cell counts was performed using reference gene primer amplification. Generated by immunoSEQ multiplex PCR, the TCRdb table keeps only in-frame clones and is missing some. D and trimming were read from the DNA, whereas the V and J calls and clone size are those reported in that table. Of 350,000 to 450,000 clones listed, 85% are singletons. The specimen sequenced was peripheral blood. J is TRBJ2-7 and V is TRBV7-9; D unclear. This TCR was sampled from a woman aged 18-35 years with acute or convalescent COVID-19. This CDR3 reads CASSLTLTSYEQYF. CDR3 nucleotides: TGTGCCAGCAGTTTGACACTGACCTCCTACGAGCAGTACTTC.